The present entry profiles one T cell receptor beta chain with its context. Its antigen specificity is not known. Base qualities are missing; no much larger clone stands one base away. The data stem from a study of early T cells in non-severe SARS-CoV-2 infection (dated by TCRdb to the early 2020s). Regarding the research as a whole: Because TCR sequencing was done on bulk RNA from unsorted whole blood, the alpha and beta chains could not be paired. Points the paper makes about the study in general: VDJdb matching was skewed toward anti-spike CD8 responses and likely underestimated virus-specific expansions by missing private and CD4 specificities.

This was a case-control study nested in a cohort of healthcare workers in London, UK, who had nasopharyngeal swab PCR tests and blood samples taken every week. Healthcare workers were recruited between 23 and 31 March 2020, during the week of the UK lockdown, and were followed weekly for up to about 16 weeks. The library came from 5' RACE. The run used a NextSeq 500. The TCR library protocol attached unique molecular identifiers to individual cDNA molecules to correct for sequencing error and PCR bias. TCR alpha and beta chains were both sequenced, and the abundances of alpha and beta sequences in each sample were closely correlated with each other. On the study's bioinformatics: Decombinator V4 was used to annotate TCR sequences for V gene, J gene and CDR3. TCRs were defined as expanded if a significant change between any two time points was detected under a Poisson model with p below 0.0001. TCR abundances were normalised to the total number of TCRs sequenced per sample and were expressed as counts per million. TRAV1-2 paired with TRAJ12, TRAJ20 or TRAJ33 defined MAIT TCRs, while TRAV10 paired with TRAJ18 defined iNKT TCRs. VDJdb, accessed 1 November 2021, was searched for CMV, EBV and SARS-CoV-2 annotated TCRs, with TCRs annotated for multiple antigens excluded. TCRdb trimmed public reads at Q25 via fastp, called clones via MiXCR and kept in-frame beta chains. Each CDR3 protein gets just one entry, which takes the most common genes and DNA from the rows behind it. TCRdb, not the original authors, processed these V and J calls. The sample yields under 85,000 distinct CDR3 sequences; 13% were counted once. The biggest ten clones account for approximately 5% of the sample.

The CDR3 runs 17 residues from the cysteine to the phenylalanine. This entry keeps only the CDR3 DNA: 51 bases, framed from base 1. V lost 2 bases and J lost 2 bases, and the count of bases not matched to a germline gene is 7. CDR1 and CDR2 were assigned from the germline V gene as SGHAT and FQNNGV. This receptor was obtained from an adult who was a healthcare worker with PCR-confirmed SARS-CoV-2 infection or an uninfected control (not recorded which). The sample consisted of whole blood. The V and J genes are TRBV11-2 and TRBJ2-3; TRBD2 lines up with 10 middle nucleotides. The CDR3 sequence is CASSLSSSGSFTDTQYF. Read as DNA, the sequence is TGTGCCAGCAGCTTATCTTCTAGCGGGAGTTTCACAGATACGCAGTATTTT.